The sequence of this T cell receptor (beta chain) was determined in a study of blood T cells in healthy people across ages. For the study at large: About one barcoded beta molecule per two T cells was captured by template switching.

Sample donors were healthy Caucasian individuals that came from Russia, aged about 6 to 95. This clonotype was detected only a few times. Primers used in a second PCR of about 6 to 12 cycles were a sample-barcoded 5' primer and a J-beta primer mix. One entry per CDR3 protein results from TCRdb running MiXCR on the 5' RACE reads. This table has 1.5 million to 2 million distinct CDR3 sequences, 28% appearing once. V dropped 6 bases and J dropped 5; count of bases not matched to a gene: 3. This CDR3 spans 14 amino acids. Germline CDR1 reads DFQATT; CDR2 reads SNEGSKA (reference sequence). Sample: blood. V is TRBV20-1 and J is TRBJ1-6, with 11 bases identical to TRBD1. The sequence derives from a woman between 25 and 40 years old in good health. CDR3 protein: CSARTGGNNSPLHF. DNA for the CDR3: TGCAGTGCAAGGACAGGGGGCAATAATTCACCCCTCCACTTT.